The T cell receptor (beta chain) described here comes from a study of tumor-infiltrating lymphocytes in primary liver carcinoma. The CDR3 is 16 amino acids. Germline values: CDR1 SGHNT, CDR2 YENEEA. Researchers generated TCR beta cDNA from approximately 520 ng of total RNA, relying on a constant-region primer. Three rounds of nested multiplex PCR with slightly modified ARM-PCR produced TCR beta libraries. Each of the first two PCR rounds ran approximately 10 cycles with TRBV1-TRBV30 forward and C-beta reverse primers. TCRdb reanalysed the multiplex PCR reads using MiXCR and keeps one entry per CDR3 protein. The repertoire holds 120,000 or so distinct CDR3 sequences, with 55% to 75% as singletons. Concerning this clonotype itself: An end of the junction does not agree with germline; a read error may underlie this.

From unsorted bulk tissue weighing about 20-33 mg, DNA and RNA were co-extracted. The sequencing sample was made of liver tumor tissue from sampling region 1. Subset given: tumor region T1, superior pole. The TCR was taken from a woman in her sixties with primary liver carcinoma and hepatitis B virus infection. The chain links TRBV11-3 to TRBJ2-7; 9 bases are shared with TRBD1. The CDR3 region has the DNA TGTGTCAGCAGCTTACGACCGGGACAGGGAATCTACGAGCAGTACTTC. This sequence encodes CVSSLRPGQGIYEQYF.